A selection of T cell receptor beta chains follows, all from one sample in a study of cytomegalovirus exposure and HLA in healthy donors. TCRdb's table, derived via immunoSEQ multiplex PCR, lists solely in-frame clones and lacks some. The sample lists more than 150,000 clones, 82% occurring once. The specimen sequenced was PBMCs. All receptors come from a man aged 35 to 55 in good health and CMV-seronegative. CDR3s include the opening cysteine and the closing phenylalanine or tryptophan. The order of the fields is D gene, J gene, V gene, clone size, CDR3 DNA, CDR3 protein. A D gene is named only where the DNA matches it firmly. A row's size may be missing; if present it is once, few, many or a size class.

>TRBD2|TRBJ2-1|TRBV29-1|.
TGCAGCGTTGTGAGACTAGCGTACAATGAGCAGTTCTTC
CSVVRLAYNEQFF
>.|TRBJ1-2|TRBV29-1|.
TGCAGCGTTTGGCAGGCCCCTAACTATGGCTACACCTTC
CSVWQAPNYGYTF
>.|TRBJ2-3|TRBV7-2|once
TGTGCCAGCAGTAGGCTAGCCACAGATACGCAGTATTTT
CASSRLATDTQYF
>TRBD2|TRBJ2-5|TRBV5-8|few
TGTGCCAGCAGCTTCGCGGGAATAGCGGGGGGGCTTGAGACCCAGTACTTC
CASSFAGIAGGLETQYF
>TRBD2|TRBJ2-2|TRBV27|once
TGTGCCAGCATCAAACTAGCGGGAGTTAGCGGGGAGCTGTTTTTT
CASIKLAGVSGELFF
>TRBD2|TRBJ2-5|TRBV7-3|.
TGTGCCAGCAGCTTACTAGCGGGGTACCAAGAGACCCAGTACTTC
CASSLLAGYQETQYF
>TRBD1|TRBJ1-2|TRBV28|few
TGTGCCAGCAGTTTCTCTAGGACAGGGGGCTATGGCTACACCTTC
CASSFSRTGGYGYTF
>.|TRBJ2-2|TRBV5-1|once
TGCGCCAGCAGCTCCAGGGAAGGGACCGGGGAGCTGTTTTTT
CASSSREGTGELFF
>.|TRBJ1-1|TRBV6-1|.
TGTGCCAGCAGCTACGGACCGGGGGCTGAAGCTTTCTTT
CASSYGPGAEAFF
>.|TRBJ1-1|TRBV6-5|.
TGTGCCAGCACTCCGGGGGGTTCTGTCACTGAAGCTTTCTTT
CASTPGGSVTEAFF
>.|TRBJ2-7|TRBV27|few
TGTGCCAGCAGTTTATGGGACAAGCTGTACGAGCAGTACTTC
CASSLWDKLYEQYF
>TRBD2|TRBJ2-6|TRBV5-1|.
TGCGCCAGCAGCCCGGGGGGGTCTGGGGCCAACGTCCTGACTTTC
CASSPGGSGANVLTF
>.|TRBJ1-1|TRBV18|.
TGTGCCAGCTCACCACTGGGGCCGGCGAACACTGAAGCTTTCTTT
CASSPLGPANTEAFF
>TRBD1|TRBJ1-1|TRBV18|.
TGTGCCAGCTCACCCCCGACCGGGACAGGGAGGGGTACTGAAGCTTTCTTT
CASSPPTGTGRGTEAFF
>.|TRBJ1-2|TRBV9|once
TGTGCCAGCAGCGCCAGTTGGGGAAGTAGGGCAGGGCACGACGGCTACACCTTC
CASSASWGSRAGHDGYTF
>.|TRBJ1-2|TRBV11-2|few
TGTGCCAGCAGCTTGTCTTGGGGCAGGGGCATCTATGGCTACACCTTC
CASSLSWGRGIYGYTF
>TRBD1|TRBJ1-2|TRBV4-2|.
TGTGCCAGCAGCCCAGGGGGGTTGTTGTATGGCTACACCTTC
CASSPGGLLYGYTF
>TRBD1|TRBJ2-7|TRBV7-2|.
TGTGCCAGCAGCTTAGGCGGGACAGGGTACTACGAGCAGTACTTC
CASSLGGTGYYEQYF
>.|TRBJ2-5|TRBV28|.
TGTGCCAGCAGCACGACCGGGAGAAGGGGGACCCAGTACTTC
CASSTTGRRGTQYF
>TRBD2|TRBJ2-5|TRBV27|.
TGTGCCAGCAGTTTATCGAGCGGGGGCGGCCGTTCACCAAGGGGGGCCCAGTACTTC
CASSLSSGGGRSPRGAQYF
>TRBD1|TRBJ2-1|TRBV28|.
TGTGCCAGCAGCGGGGACAGGGTCAGGGAGCAGTTCTTC
CASSGDRVREQFF
>.|TRBJ2-7|TRBV5-1|.
TGCGCCAGCAGAATCGATGTGCAGGGGAGTGACGAGCAGTACTTC
CASRIDVQGSDEQYF
>.|TRBJ2-5|TRBV5-6|.
TGTGCCAGCAGCTTGGTTGCTAGCCTTAACGGAGGGACCCAGTACTTC
CASSLVASLNGGTQYF
>.|TRBJ1-6|TRBV9|few
TGTGCCAGCAGCGTAGGCAGGGATAATTCACCCCTCCACTTT
CASSVGRDNSPLHF
>TRBD2|TRBJ2-3|TRBV5-4|.
TGTGCCAGCAGGCTGGGGGGACTAGCGGGGAGCACAGATACGCAGTATTTT
CASRLGGLAGSTDTQYF
>TRBD2|TRBJ2-1|TRBV7-2|.
TGTGCCAGCAGCTTAGCGATCCTAGCGGATTACAATGAGCAGTTCTTC
CASSLAILADYNEQFF
>TRBD2|TRBJ2-3|TRBV5-1|.
TGCGCCAGCAGCTTGGGGTCTAGCGGGAGGGCCGATACGCAGTATTTT
CASSLGSSGRADTQYF
>.|TRBJ2-1|TRBV5-5|.
TGTGCCAGCAGCCCACGAATCGGTGGTGGTGGCTACAATGAGCAGTTCTTC
CASSPRIGGGGYNEQFF